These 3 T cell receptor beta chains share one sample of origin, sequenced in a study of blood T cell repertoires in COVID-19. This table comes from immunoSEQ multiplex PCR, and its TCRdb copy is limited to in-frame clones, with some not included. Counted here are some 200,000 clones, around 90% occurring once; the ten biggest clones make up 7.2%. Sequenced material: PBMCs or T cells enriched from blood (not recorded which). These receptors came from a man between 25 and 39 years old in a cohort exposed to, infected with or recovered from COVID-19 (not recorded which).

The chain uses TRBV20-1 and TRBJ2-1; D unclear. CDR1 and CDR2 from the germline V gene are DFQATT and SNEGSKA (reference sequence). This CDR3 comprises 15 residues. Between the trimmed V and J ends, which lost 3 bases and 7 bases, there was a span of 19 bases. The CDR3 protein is CSASGPFRLRNEQFF. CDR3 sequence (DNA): TGCAGTGCTAGTGGTCCTTTTAGACTGAGGAATGAGCAGTTCTTC.

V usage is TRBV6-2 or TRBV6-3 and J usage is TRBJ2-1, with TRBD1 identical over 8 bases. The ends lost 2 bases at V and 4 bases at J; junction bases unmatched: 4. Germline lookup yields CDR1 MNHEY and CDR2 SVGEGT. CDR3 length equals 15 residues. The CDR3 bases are TGTGCCAGCAGTTACCAGAGACAGGGGTACAATGAGCAGTTCTTC. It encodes CASSYQRQGYNEQFF.

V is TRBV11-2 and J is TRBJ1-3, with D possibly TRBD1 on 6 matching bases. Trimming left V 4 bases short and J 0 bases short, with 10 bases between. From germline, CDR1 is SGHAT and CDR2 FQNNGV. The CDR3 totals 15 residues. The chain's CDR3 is CASSSGHNSGNTIYF. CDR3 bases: TGTGCCAGCAGCTCGGGACACAACTCTGGAAACACCATATATTTT. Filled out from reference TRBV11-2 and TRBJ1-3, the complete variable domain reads EAGVAQSPRYKIIEKRQSVAFWCNPISGHATLYWYQQILGQGPKLLIQFQNNGVVDDSQLPKDRFSAERLKGVDSTLKIQPAKLEDSAVYLCASSSGHNSGNTIYFGEGSWLTVV.